This passage covers 5 T cell receptor beta chains from one sample sequenced in a study of shared T cell receptors in the human thymus. Libraries were prepared by immunoSEQ multiplex PCR; TCRdb keeps only in-frame clonotypes and omits some of them. The top ten hold over 0.008% of the sample, which has hundreds of thousands of clones, approximately 89% seen once. A further study also used this sample, focusing on human thymus T cells.

Sequencing was performed on thymocytes. The receptors derive from a boy under two years old with a congenital heart defect.

V is TRBV29-1 and J is TRBJ1-2; D might be TRBD1 (6 bases). The CDR3 totals 14 residues. Germline loops: CDR1 SQVTM, CDR2 ANQGSEA. V lost 6 bases, J lost 0 bases, and 14 bases lay in between. This CDR3 is CSVRTEDTNYGYTF. DNA of the CDR3: TGCAGCGTGCGGACAGAGGATACTAACTATGGCTACACCTTC.

This chain connects TRBV10-1 to TRBJ2-2, with TRBD1 as a possible D gene (6 bases). The CDR3 loop spans 16 amino acids. In germline, CDR1 is WNHNN, CDR2 SYGVQD (reference sequence). Trimming shortened V by 9 bases and J by 2 bases, and 19 bases separated the two germline ends. The CDR3: CASRTAWDLNTGELFF. CDR3 bases: TGCGCCAGTAGGACAGCGTGGGACCTAAACACCGGGGAGCTGTTTTTT.

The chain uses TRBV28 and TRBJ1-4; 11 nucleotides agree with TRBD1. Germline assignment: CDR1 MDHEN and CDR2 SYDVKM. The CDR3 is made up of 15 amino acids. V lost 5 bases to trimming and J lost 4 bases; unmatched junction nucleotides: 3. CDR3 sequence (DNA): TGTGCCAGCAGTAATGGGACAGGGGGTAATGAAAAACTGTTTTTT. Translating gives CASSNGTGGNEKLFF.

This CDR3 reads CASSPPWTQEETQYF. Here the CDR3 DNA reads TGTGCCAGCAGCCCACCCTGGACACAAGAAGAGACCCAGTACTTC. The V and J genes are TRBV21-1 and TRBJ2-5; the table's D call of TRBD1 was not tested on the DNA. TRBV21-1 is a pseudogene locus. The CDR3 runs 15 residues.

This clone was seen just once. The gene calls are TRBV27 and TRBJ1-1; possible D gene TRBD1, 5 bases. This CDR3 has 17 amino acids. V dropped 3 bases and J dropped 1 base, with 18 bases sitting between them. Germline values: CDR1 MNHEY, CDR2 SMNVEV (reference sequence). CDR3: CASSFPDNFLRNTEAFF. The CDR3 DNA sequence: TGTGCCAGCAGTTTCCCGGACAATTTCCTCAGGAACACTGAAGCTTTCTTT.